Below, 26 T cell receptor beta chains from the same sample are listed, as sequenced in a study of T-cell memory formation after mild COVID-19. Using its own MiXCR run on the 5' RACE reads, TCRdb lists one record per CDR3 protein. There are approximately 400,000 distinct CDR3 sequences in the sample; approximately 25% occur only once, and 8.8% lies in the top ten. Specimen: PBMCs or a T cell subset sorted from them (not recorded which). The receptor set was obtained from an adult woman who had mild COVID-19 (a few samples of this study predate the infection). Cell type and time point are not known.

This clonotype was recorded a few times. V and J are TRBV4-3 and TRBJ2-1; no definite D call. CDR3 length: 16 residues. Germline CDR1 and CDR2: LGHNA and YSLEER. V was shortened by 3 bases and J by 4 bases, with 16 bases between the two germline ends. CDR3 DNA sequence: TGCGCCAGCAGCCACCCGGTCACAGCTGAATACAATGAGCAGTTCTTC. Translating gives CASSHPVTAEYNEQFF.

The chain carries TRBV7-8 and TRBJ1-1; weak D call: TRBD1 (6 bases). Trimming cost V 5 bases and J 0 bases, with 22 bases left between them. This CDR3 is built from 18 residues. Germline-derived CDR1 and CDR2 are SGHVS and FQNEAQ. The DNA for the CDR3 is TGTGCCAGCAGCAAAAGGGACACAGCCAGCCTTTTGAACACTGAAGCTTTCTTT. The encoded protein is CASSKRDTASLLNTEAFF.

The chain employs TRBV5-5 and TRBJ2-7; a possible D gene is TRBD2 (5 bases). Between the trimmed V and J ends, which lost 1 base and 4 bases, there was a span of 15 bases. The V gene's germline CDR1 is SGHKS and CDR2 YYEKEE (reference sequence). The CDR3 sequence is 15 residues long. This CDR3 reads CASSLMGLPGYEQYF. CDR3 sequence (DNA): TGTGCCAGCAGCTTGATGGGATTACCGGGATACGAGCAGTACTTC.

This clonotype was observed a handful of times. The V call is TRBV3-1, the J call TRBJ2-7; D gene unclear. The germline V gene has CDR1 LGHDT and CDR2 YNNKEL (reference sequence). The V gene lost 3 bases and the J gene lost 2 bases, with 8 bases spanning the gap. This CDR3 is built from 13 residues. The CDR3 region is CASSHHGTYEQYF. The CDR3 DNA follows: TGTGCCAGCAGCCACCACGGTACCTACGAGCAGTACTTC.

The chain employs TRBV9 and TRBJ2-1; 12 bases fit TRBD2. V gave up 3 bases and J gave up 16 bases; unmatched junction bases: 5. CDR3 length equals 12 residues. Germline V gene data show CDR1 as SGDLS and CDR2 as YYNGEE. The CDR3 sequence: CASSAPGLAGFF. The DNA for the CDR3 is TGTGCCAGCAGCGCCCCGGGACTAGCGGGCTTCTTC.

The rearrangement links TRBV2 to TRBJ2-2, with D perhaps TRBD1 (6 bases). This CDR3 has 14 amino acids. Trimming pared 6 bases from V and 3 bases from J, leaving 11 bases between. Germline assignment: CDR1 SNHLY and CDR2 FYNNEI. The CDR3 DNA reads TGTGCCAGCAGAGATCAGGGGTACACCGGGGAGCTGTTTTTT. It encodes CASRDQGYTGELFF.

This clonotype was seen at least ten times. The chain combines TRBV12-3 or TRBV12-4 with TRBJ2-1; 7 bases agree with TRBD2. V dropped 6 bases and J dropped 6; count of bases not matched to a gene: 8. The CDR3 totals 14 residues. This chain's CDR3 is CASRSSGAANEQFF. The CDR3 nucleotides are TGTGCCAGCAGGTCTAGCGGCGCCGCCAATGAGCAGTTCTTC.

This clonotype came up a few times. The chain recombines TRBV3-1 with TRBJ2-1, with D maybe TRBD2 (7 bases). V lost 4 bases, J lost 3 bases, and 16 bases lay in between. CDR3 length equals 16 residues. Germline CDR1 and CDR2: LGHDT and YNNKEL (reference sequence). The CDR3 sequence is CASSPTSGGVYNEQFF. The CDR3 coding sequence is TGTGCCAGCAGCCCCACCTCGGGGGGCGTCTACAATGAGCAGTTCTTC.

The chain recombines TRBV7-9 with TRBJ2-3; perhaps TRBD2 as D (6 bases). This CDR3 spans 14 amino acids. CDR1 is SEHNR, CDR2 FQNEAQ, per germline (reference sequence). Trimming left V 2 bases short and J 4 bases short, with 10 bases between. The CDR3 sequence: CASSLRGIADTQYF. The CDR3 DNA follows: TGTGCCAGCAGCTTACGGGGGATCGCAGATACGCAGTATTTT.

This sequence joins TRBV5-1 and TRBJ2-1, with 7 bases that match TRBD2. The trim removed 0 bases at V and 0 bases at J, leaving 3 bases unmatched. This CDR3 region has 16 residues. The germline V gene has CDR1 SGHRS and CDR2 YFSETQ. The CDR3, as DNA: TGCGCCAGCAGCTTGGCGGGACTACGCTCCTACAATGAGCAGTTCTTC. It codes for CASSLAGLRSYNEQFF.

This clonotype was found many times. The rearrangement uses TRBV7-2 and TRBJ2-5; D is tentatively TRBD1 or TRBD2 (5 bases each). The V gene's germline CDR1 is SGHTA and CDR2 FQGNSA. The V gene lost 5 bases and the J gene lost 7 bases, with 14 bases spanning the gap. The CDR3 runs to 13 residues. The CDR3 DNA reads TGTGCCAGCAGCGGGGGACCGTCAGGGACCCAGTACTTC. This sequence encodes CASSGGPSGTQYF.

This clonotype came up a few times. DNA for the CDR3: TGTGCCAGCAGTGCCAATTATAGAAAAGGGACAGTCTACGAGCAGTACTTC. Encoded protein: CASSANYRKGTVYEQYF. V usage is TRBV6-5 and J usage is TRBJ2-7, with 7 nucleotides matching TRBD1. V lost 5 bases and J lost 3; bases outside the gene matches: 16. This CDR3 spans 17 amino acids. Germline V gives CDR1 MNHEY, CDR2 SVGAGI.

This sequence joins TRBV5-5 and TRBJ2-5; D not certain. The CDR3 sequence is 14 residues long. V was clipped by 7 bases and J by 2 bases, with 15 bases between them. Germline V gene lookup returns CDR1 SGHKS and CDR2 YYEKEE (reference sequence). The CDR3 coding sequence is TGTGCCAGCCCCTCCCCCTTGGATCAAGAGACCCAGTACTTC. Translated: CASPSPLDQETQYF.

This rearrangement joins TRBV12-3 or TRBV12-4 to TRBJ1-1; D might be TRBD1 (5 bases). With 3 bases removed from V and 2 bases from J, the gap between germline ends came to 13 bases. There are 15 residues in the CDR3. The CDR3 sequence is CASSLGRILNTEAFF. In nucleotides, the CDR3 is TGTGCCAGCAGTTTGGGGCGGATACTAAACACTGAAGCTTTCTTT.

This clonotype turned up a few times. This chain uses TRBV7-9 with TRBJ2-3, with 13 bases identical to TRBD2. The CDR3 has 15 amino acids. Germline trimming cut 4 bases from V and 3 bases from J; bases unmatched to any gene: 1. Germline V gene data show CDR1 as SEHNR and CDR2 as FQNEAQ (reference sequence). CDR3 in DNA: TGTGCCAGCAGCTCGACTAGCGGGAGGACAGATACGCAGTATTTT. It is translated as CASSSTSGRTDTQYF.

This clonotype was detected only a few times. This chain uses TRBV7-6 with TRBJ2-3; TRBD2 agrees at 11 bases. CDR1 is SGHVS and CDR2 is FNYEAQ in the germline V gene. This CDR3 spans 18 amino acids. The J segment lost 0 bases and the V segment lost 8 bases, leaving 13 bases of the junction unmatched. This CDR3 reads CASAQGSGRALSTDTQYF. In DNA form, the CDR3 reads TGTGCCAGCGCCCAGGGTAGCGGGAGGGCCTTGAGCACAGATACGCAGTATTTT.

The CDR3 sequence is CSARNSRGDEQFF. The CDR3 bases are TGCAGTGCTAGAAACTCTAGGGGCGATGAGCAGTTCTTC. V is TRBV20-1 and J is TRBJ2-1; TRBD1 is a possible D gene (5 bases). V lost 2 bases, J lost 8 bases, and 13 bases lay in between. CDR1 is DFQATT and CDR2 is SNEGSKA in the germline V gene (reference sequence). This CDR3 spans 13 amino acids.

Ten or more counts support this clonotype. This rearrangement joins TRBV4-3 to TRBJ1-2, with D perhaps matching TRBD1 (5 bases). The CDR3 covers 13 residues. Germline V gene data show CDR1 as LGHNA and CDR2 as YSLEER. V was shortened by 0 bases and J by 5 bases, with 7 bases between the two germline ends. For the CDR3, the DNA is TGCGCCAGCAGCCAAGATGGGGGATATGGCTACACCTTC. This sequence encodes CASSQDGGYGYTF.

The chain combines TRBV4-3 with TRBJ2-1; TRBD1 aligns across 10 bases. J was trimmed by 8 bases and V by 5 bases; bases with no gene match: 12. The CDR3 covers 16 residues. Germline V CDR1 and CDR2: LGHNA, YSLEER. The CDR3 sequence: CASSSGPDRGLDEQFF. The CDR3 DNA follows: TGCGCCAGCAGCTCAGGCCCCGACAGGGGGCTGGATGAGCAGTTCTTC.

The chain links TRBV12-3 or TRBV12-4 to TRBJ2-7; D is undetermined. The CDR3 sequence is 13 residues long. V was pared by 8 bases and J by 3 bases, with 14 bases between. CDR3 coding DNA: TGTGCCAGCGTACACTCGGCCCACTACGAGCAGTACTTC. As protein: CASVHSAHYEQYF.

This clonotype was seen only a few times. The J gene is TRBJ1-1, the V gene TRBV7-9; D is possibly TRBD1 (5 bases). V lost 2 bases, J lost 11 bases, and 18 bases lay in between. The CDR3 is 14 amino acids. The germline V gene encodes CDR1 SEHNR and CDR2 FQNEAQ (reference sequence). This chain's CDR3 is CASSLTGTQLSAFF. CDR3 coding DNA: TGTGCCAGCAGCTTAACCGGGACCCAGTTAAGTGCTTTCTTT.

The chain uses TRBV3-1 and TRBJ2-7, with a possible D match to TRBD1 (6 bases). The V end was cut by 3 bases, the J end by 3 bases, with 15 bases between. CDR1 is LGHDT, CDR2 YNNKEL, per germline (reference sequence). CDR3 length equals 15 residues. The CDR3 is CASSQSGAGDYEQYF. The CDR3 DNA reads TGTGCCAGCAGCCAGTCAGGGGCAGGGGACTACGAGCAGTACTTC.

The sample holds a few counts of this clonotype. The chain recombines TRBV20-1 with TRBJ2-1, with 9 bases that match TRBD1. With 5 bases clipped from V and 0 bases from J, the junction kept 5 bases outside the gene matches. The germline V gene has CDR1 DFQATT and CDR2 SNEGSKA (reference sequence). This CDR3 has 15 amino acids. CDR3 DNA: TGCAGTGCTCACAGGGGGCTTCCCTCCTACAATGAGCAGTTCTTC. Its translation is CSAHRGLPSYNEQFF.

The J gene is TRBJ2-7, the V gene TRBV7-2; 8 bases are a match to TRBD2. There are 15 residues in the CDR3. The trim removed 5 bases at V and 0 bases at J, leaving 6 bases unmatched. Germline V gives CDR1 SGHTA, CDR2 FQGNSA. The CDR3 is CASSTQRGSSYEQYF. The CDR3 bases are TGTGCCAGCAGCACCCAGCGGGGGTCCTCCTACGAGCAGTACTTC.

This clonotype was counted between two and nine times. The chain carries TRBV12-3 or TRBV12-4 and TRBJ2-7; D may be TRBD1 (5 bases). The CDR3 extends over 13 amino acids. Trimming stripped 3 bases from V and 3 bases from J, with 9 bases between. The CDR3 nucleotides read TGTGCCAGCAGTTTCCCAGGGATCTACGAGCAGTACTTC. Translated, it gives CASSFPGIYEQYF.

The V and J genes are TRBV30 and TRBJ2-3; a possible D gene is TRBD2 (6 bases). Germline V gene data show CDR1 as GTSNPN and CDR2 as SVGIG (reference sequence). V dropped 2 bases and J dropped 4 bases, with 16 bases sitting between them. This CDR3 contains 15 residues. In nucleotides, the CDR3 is TGTGCCTGGAGTCGTAGCGGTTTGCCGGCAGATACGCAGTATTTT. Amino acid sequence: CAWSRSGLPADTQYF.